This passage covers 10 T cell receptor beta chains from one sample sequenced in a study of cytomegalovirus exposure and HLA in healthy donors. Use of 60 Vbeta and 13 Jbeta primers characterized the PCR. TCRdb keeps only in-frame clones here, not all; method: immunoSEQ multiplex PCR. This table holds some 150,000 clones, roughly 82% found once. Material: PBMCs. The origin of the receptors is a woman aged 25 to 39 in good health and CMV-seronegative.

The rearrangement links TRBV5-1 to TRBJ2-5; D unclear. V lost 4 bases and J lost 5, with 9 bases in between. The CDR3 runs to 12 residues. Germline-derived CDR1 and CDR2 are SGHRS and YFSETQ. The CDR3 is CASSPFSETQYF. The DNA for the CDR3 is TGCGCCAGCAGCCCCTTTAGCGAGACCCAGTACTTC.

V is TRBV30 and J is TRBJ1-2; 9 nucleotides line up with TRBD1. The CDR3 sequence is 14 residues long. Germline CDR1 is GTSNPN and CDR2 is SVGIG (reference sequence). The ends lost 1 base at V and 3 bases at J; junction bases unmatched: 3. The CDR3 DNA is TGTGCCTGGAGTGGACAGGGGGGGTACTATGGCTACACCTTC. Residues: CAWSGQGGYYGYTF.

V usage is TRBV2 and J usage is TRBJ2-1; TRBD2 aligns across 10 bases. The CDR3 loop spans 17 amino acids. Trimming removed 5 bases from V and 8 bases from J; junction bases left unmatched: 15. Germline CDR1 is SNHLY and CDR2 is FYNNEI. The CDR3 DNA follows: TGTGCCAGCAGTCCTCTTGGGTCAGCGGGGGGGCAGTATGAGCAGTTCTTC. It specifies CASSPLGSAGGQYEQFF. Together with reference TRBV2 and TRBJ2-1, the CDR3 gives the full variable domain: EPEVTQTPSHQVTQMGQEVILRCVPISNHLYFYWYRQILGQKVEFLVSFYNNEISEKSEIFDDQFSVERPDGSNFTLKIRSTKLEDSAMYFCASSPLGSAGGQYEQFFGPGTRLTVL.

The J gene is TRBJ2-3, the V gene TRBV6-1, with 10 positions matching TRBD2. Germline CDR1 is MNHNS and CDR2 is SASEGT. This CDR3 is built from 14 residues. The junction had 4 bases not matched to a gene; V was cut back by 6 bases and J by 4 bases. In DNA, the CDR3 is TGTGCCAGCAGGAGCGGGGGGGCCGCAGATACGCAGTATTTT. This encodes CASRSGGAADTQYF.

There are a few counts of this clone. The rearrangement uses TRBV29-1 and TRBJ1-4, with TRBD1 matching 11 bases. Trimming took 6 bases from V and 8 from J; bases not matched to a gene: 14. This CDR3 spans 16 amino acids. Germline V gene lookup returns CDR1 SQVTM and CDR2 ANQGSEA. CDR3 amino acids: CSVGGGQGGMLEKLFF. CDR3 bases: TGCAGCGTCGGGGGGGGACAGGGGGGAATGTTGGAAAAACTGTTTTTT.

V is TRBV18 and J is TRBJ2-5; TRBD1 matches 8 bases. Unmatched junction bases numbered 6, after V lost 3 bases and J lost 3 bases. This CDR3 has 15 amino acids. The germline V gene encodes CDR1 KGHSH and CDR2 LQKENI. CDR3 region: CASSPQQGAEETQYF. CDR3 nucleotide sequence: TGTGCCAGCTCACCTCAGCAGGGGGCAGAAGAGACCCAGTACTTC.

J is TRBJ1-6 and V is TRBV9, with D maybe TRBD1 (5 bases). The CDR3 spans 15 residues. Germline V CDR1 and CDR2: SGDLS, YYNGEE. V was cut by 0 bases and J by 10 bases, with 14 bases left in between. The CDR3 nucleotides are TGTGCCAGCAGCGTAGGGGGCCTAGTCGACTCACCCCTCCACTTT. Protein: CASSVGGLVDSPLHF.

This clone was observed once. This sequence joins TRBV6-4 and TRBJ2-7, with 10 positions matching TRBD1. The V gene end was trimmed by 5 bases and the J gene end by 12 bases; junction bases not matched to a gene: 13. Germline CDR1 reads MRHNA; CDR2 reads SNTAGT. This CDR3 is built from 14 residues. In DNA, the CDR3 is TGTGCCAGCAGTAACCGGGACAGGGGAACTAGGGCGTACTTC. Residues: CASSNRDRGTRAYF.

This chain joins TRBV4-3 and TRBJ1-1; 9 bases map to TRBD1. The CDR3 has 14 residues. V shed 5 bases and J 4 bases; nucleotides not matched to a gene: 5. Germline V gives CDR1 LGHNA, CDR2 YSLEER. CDR3 sequence reads: CASSTRQGGTEAFF. In DNA, the CDR3 is TGCGCCAGCAGCACTCGACAGGGGGGCACTGAAGCTTTCTTT.

This clone showed up just once. This chain links TRBV28 with TRBJ1-2; D unresolved. This CDR3 is built from 13 residues. V was trimmed by 2 bases and J by 4 bases, leaving 8 bases between them. Germline V gene data show CDR1 as MDHEN and CDR2 as SYDVKM. DNA for the CDR3: TGTGCCAGCAGTTTAGTGGCGGTCTATGGCTACACCTTC. Residues: CASSLVAVYGYTF.